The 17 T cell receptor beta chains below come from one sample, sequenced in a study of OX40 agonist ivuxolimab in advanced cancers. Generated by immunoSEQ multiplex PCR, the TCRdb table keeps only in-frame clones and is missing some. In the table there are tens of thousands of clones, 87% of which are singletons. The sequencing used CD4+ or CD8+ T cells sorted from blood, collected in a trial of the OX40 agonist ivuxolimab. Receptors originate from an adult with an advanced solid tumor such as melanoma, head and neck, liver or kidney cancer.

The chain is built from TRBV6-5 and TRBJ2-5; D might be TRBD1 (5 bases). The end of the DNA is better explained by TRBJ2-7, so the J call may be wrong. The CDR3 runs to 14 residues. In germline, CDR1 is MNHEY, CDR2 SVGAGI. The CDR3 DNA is TGTGCCAGCAGTTTCGCCTCAGGGTCCTACGAGCAGTACTTC. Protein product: CASSFASGSYEQYF.

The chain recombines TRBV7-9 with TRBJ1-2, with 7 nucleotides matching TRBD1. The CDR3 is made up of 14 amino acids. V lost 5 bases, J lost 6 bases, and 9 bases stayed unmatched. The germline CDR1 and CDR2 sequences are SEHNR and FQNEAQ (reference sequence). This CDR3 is CASSQTTGNDGYTF. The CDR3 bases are TGTGCCAGCAGCCAGACGACAGGGAATGATGGCTACACCTTC.

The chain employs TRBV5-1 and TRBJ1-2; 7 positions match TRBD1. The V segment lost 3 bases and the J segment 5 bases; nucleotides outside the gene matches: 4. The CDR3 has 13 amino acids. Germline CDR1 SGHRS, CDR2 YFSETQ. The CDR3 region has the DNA TGCGCCAGCAGCTCCGGGACAGCGTATGGCTACACCTTC. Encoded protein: CASSSGTAYGYTF.

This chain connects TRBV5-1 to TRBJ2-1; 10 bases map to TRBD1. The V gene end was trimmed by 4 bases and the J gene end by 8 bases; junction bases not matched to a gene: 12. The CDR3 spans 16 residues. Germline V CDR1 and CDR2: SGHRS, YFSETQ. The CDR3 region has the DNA TGCGCCAGCAGCAAAACCGGGACAGGGGATTCCCATGAGCAGTTCTTC. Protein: CASSKTGTGDSHEQFF.

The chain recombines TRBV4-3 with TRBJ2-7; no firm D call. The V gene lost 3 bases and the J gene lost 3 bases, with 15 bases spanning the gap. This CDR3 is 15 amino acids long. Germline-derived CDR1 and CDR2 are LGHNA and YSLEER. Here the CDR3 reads CASSQSPEIYYEQYF. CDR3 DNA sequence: TGCGCCAGCAGCCAGAGCCCGGAGATCTACTACGAGCAGTACTTC.

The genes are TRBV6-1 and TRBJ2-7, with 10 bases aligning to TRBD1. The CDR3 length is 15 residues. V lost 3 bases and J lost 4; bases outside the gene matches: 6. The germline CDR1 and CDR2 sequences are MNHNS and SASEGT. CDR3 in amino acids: CASSDPRDRGYEQYF. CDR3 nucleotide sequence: TGTGCCAGCAGTGACCCACGGGACAGGGGATACGAGCAGTACTTC.

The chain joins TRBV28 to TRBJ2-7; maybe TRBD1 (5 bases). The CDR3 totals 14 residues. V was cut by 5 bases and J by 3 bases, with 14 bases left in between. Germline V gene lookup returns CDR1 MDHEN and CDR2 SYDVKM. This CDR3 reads CASSPIGRVYEQYF. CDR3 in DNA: TGTGCCAGCAGTCCCATTGGCAGGGTCTACGAGCAGTACTTC. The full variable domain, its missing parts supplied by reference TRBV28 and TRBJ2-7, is DVKVTQSSRYLVKRTGEKVFLECVQDMDHENMFWYRQDPGLGLRLIYFSYDVKMKEKGDIPEGYSVSREKKERFSLILESASTNQTSMYLCASSPIGRVYEQYFGPGTRLTVT.

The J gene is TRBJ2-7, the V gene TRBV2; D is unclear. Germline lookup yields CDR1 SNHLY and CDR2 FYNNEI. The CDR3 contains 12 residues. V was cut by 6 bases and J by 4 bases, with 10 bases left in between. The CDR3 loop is CASRDLGYEQYF. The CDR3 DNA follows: TGTGCCAGCAGAGATTTGGGATACGAGCAGTACTTC.

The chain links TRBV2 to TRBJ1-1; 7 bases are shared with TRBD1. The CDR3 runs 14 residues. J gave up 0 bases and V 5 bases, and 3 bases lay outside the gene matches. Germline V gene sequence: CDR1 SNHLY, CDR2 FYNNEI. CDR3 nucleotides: TGTGCCAGCAGTAGACAGGGTTTGAACACTGAAGCTTTCTTT. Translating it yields CASSRQGLNTEAFF.

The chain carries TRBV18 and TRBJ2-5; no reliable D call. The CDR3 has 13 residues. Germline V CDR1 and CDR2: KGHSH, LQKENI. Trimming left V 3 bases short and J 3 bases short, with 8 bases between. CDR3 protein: CASSPYTEETQYF. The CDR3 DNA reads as TGTGCCAGCTCACCGTACACCGAAGAGACCCAGTACTTC.

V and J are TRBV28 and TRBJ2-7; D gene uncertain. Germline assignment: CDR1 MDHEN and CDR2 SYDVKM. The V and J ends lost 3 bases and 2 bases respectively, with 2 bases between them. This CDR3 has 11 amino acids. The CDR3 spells CASSLPYEQYF. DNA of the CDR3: TGTGCCAGCAGTTTGCCCTACGAGCAGTACTTC. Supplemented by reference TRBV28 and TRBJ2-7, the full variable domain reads DVKVTQSSRYLVKRTGEKVFLECVQDMDHENMFWYRQDPGLGLRLIYFSYDVKMKEKGDIPEGYSVSREKKERFSLILESASTNQTSMYLCASSLPYEQYFGPGTRLTVT.

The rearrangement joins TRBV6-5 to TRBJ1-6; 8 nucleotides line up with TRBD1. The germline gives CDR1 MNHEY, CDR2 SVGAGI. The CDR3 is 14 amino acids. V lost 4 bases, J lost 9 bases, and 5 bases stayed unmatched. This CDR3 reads CASSSGQGRSPLHF. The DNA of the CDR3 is TGTGCCAGCAGTTCAGGACAGGGCCGTTCACCCCTCCACTTT.

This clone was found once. Here the CDR3 DNA reads TGCGCCAGCAGCCAAGTTTCTAGCGGACTTCACAATGAGCAGTTCTTC. It codes for CASSQVSSGLHNEQFF. V and J are TRBV4-1 and TRBJ2-1; 7 bases fit TRBD2. Germline trimming cut 1 base from V and 5 bases from J; bases unmatched to any gene: 8. Looked up from germline, CDR1 is MGHRA and CDR2 is YSYEKL. The CDR3 runs 16 residues.

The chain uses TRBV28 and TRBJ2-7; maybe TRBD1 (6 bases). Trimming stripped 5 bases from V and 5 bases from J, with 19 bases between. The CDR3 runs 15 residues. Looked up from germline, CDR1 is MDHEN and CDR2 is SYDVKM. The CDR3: CASSEYRELRNEQYF. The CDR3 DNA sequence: TGTGCCAGCAGTGAGTACAGGGAGCTTAGAAACGAGCAGTACTTC.

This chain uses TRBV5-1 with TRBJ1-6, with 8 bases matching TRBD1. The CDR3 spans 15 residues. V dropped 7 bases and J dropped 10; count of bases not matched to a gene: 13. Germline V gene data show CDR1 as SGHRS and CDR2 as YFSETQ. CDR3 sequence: CASYEAPGGGSPLHF. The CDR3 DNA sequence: TGCGCCAGCTATGAGGCTCCAGGGGGCGGATCACCCCTCCACTTT.

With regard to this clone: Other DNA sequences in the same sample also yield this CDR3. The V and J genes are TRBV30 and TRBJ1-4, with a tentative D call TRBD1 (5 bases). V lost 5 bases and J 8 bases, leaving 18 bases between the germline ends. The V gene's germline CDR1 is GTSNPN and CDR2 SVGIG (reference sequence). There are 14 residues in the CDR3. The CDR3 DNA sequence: TGTGCCTGGGGAGATGGGCGGGGGGGGGAAAAACTGTTTTTT. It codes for CAWGDGRGGEKLFF. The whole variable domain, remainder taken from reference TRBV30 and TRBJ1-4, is SQTIHQWPATLVQPVGSPLSLECTVEGTSNPNLYWYRQAAGRGLQLLFYSVGIGQISSEVPQNLSASRPQDRQFILSSKKLLLSDSGFYLCAWGDGRGGEKLFFGSGTQLSVL.

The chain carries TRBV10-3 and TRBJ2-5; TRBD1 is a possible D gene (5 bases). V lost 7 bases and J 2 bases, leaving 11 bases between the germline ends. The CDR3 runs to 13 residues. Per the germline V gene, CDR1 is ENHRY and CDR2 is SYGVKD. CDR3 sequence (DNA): TGTGCCATCAAGGGGCAGGGTCAAGAGACCCAGTACTTC. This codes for CAIKGQGQETQYF.